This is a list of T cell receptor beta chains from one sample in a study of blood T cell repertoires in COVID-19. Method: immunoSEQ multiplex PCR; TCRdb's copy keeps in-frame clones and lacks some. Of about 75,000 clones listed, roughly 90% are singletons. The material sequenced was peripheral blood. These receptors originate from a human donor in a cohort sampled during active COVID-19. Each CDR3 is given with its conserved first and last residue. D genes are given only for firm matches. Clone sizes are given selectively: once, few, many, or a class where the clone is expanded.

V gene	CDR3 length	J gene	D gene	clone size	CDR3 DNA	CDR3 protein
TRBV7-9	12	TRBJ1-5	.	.	TGTGCCAGCGGGGGGGCCAATCAGCCCCAGCATTTT	CASGGANQPQHF
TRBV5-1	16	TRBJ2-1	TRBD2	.	TGCGCCAGCAGCACGGGAACTAGCGGCATGGGTAGTGAGCAGTTCTTC	CASSTGTSGMGSEQFF
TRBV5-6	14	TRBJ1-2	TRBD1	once	TGTGCCAGCAGCTTGGAGAGGACAGGGAGCGGCTACACCTTC	CASSLERTGSGYTF
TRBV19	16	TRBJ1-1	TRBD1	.	TGTGCCAGTAACGGCTTAGGGGGACAGCTGAACACTGAAGCTTTCTTT	CASNGLGGQLNTEAFF
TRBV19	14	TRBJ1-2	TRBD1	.	TGTGCCAGTAGCCTGGGACAGGTTCTCTATGGCTACACCTTC	CASSLGQVLYGYTF
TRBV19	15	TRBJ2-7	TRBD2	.	TGTGCCAGTAGTAGACTAGCGGGTTCTACCTACGAGCAGTACTTC	CASSRLAGSTYEQYF
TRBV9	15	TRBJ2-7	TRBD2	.	TGTGCCAGCAGCGCTAGCGGGAGATCTGACTACGAGCAGTACTTC	CASSASGRSDYEQYF
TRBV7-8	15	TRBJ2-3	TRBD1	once	TGTGCCAGCAGCTCGGGACAGGGGGGCACAGATACGCAGTATTTT	CASSSGQGGTDTQYF
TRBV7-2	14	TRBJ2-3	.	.	TGTGCCAGCAACCGGGACTCCTCCACAGATACGCAGTATTTT	CASNRDSSTDTQYF
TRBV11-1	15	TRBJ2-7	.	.	TGTGCCAGCAGTCCAGGGATCTCAAATTCGAGAGAGCAGTACTTC	CASSPGISNSREQYF
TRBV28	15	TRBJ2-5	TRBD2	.	TGTGCCAGCAGACTACTAGCGGGAGACCAAGAGACCCAGTACTTC	CASRLLAGDQETQYF
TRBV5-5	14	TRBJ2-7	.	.	TGTGCCAGCAGCGTAGCGTTCGGATCCTACGAGCAGTACTTC	CASSVAFGSYEQYF
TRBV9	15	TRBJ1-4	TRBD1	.	TGTGCCAGCAGCGTCGGACAGGGGTTAGGAGAAAAACTGTTTTTT	CASSVGQGLGEKLFF
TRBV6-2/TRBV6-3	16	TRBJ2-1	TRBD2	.	TGTGCCAGCAGTTACCAGCGGGGGGGCGATTTCGATGAGCAGTTCTTC	CASSYQRGGDFDEQFF
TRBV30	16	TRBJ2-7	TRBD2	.	TGTGCCTGGAGCATAGGACTAGCGGCGAGCTCCTACGAGCAGTACTTC	CAWSIGLAASSYEQYF
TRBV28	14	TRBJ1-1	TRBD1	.	TGTGCCAGCAGCTGGGACAGCCAGAACACTGAAGCTTTCTTT	CASSWDSQNTEAFF
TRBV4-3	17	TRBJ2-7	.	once	TGCGCCAGCAGCCAAGATCGGGGTCCGCCTCTAATCGACGAGCAGTACTTC	CASSQDRGPPLIDEQYF
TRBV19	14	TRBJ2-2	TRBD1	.	TGTGCCAGTACTACGGACAGGGGAGCCGGGGAGCTGTTTTTT	CASTTDRGAGELFF
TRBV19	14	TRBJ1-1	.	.	TGTGCCAGTAGTATAGATCGAGTGGCGGATGAAGCTTTCTTT	CASSIDRVADEAFF
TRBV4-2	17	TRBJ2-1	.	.	TGTGCCAGCAGCCAAGATGGTCCGGGAAGCAGTTTATATGAGCAGTTCTTC	CASSQDGPGSSLYEQFF
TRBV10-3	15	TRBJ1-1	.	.	TGTGCCATCAGTGACCCCGCAGGGAAGAACACTGAAGCTTTCTTT	CAISDPAGKNTEAFF
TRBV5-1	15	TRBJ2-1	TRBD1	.	TGCGCCAGCAGCCAAGGGACAGGTCCATACAATGAGCAGTTCTTC	CASSQGTGPYNEQFF
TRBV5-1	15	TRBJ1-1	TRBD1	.	TGCGCCAGCAGCTTGTATGAGGGGGCGAACACTGAAGCTTTCTTT	CASSLYEGANTEAFF
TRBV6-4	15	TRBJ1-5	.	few	TGTGCCAGCAGCCCCCCTGTCCGGGGCAATCAGCCCCAGCATTTT	CASSPPVRGNQPQHF
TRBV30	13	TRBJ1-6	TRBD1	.	TGTGCCTGGAGTGGGGACAGAGTTTCACCCCTCCACTTT	CAWSGDRVSPLHF
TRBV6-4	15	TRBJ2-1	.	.	TGTGCCAGCAGTGAGGACAGCTACAGTCGGTCTGGGCAGTTCTTC	CASSEDSYSRSGQFF